This passage covers 8 T cell receptor beta chains from one sample sequenced in a study of cytomegalovirus exposure and HLA in healthy donors (dated by TCRdb to the late 2010s). Library preparation used the immunoSEQ multiplex PCR assay. The multiplex PCR relied on a mix of 60 forward primers for TCR Vbeta segments and 13 reverse primers for TCR Jbeta segments. TCRdb obtained this table from immuneACCESS and retained in-frame rearrangements with V and J assigned. These tables miss some clones; where compared with another copy, unresolved V genes account for less than half of the shortfall, and the remainder is unexplained. The sample's table lists a count of about 160,000 clones. The leading ten clones occupy over 1% of the sample. The specimen sequenced was PBMCs. Source of these receptors: a woman aged 60-75 years in good health and CMV-seronegative.

The rearrangement joins TRBV10-3 to TRBJ2-2, with D possibly TRBD2 on 6 matching bases. V was cut by 8 bases and J by 1 base, with 11 bases left in between. CDR1 and CDR2 from the germline V gene are ENHRY and SYGVKD. This CDR3 is built from 14 residues. CDR3: CAIRPSENTGELFF. The CDR3 region has the DNA TGTGCCATCCGGCCTAGCGAGAACACCGGGGAGCTGTTTTTT.

The chain couples TRBV5-1 to TRBJ2-3; a possible D gene is TRBD1 (5 bases). The CDR3 covers 14 residues. From germline, CDR1 is SGHRS and CDR2 YFSETQ. V was trimmed by 4 bases and J by 2 bases, leaving 11 bases between them. The CDR3 here is CASSAKTDTDTQYF. DNA for the CDR3: TGCGCCAGCAGCGCCAAGACAGACACAGATACGCAGTATTTT. The full variable domain, rest sourced from reference TRBV5-1 and TRBJ2-3, is KAGVTQTPRYLIKTRGQQVTLSCSPISGHRSVSWYQQTPGQGLQFLFEYFSETQRNKGNFPGRFSGRQFSNSRSEMNVSTLELGDSALYLCASSAKTDTDTQYFGPGTRLTVL.

For this clone: The identical CDR3 is also encoded by other nucleotide sequences in the sample. V usage is TRBV5-1 and J usage is TRBJ1-1; D might be TRBD1 (6 bases). The CDR3 runs 14 residues. The V and J ends lost 0 bases and 1 base respectively, with 7 bases between them. Looked up from germline, CDR1 is SGHRS and CDR2 is YFSETQ. The CDR3 nucleotides are TGCGCCAGCAGCTTGGCCAGGGGGAACACTGAAGCTTTCTTT. Translating gives CASSLARGNTEAFF. Using reference TRBV5-1 and TRBJ1-1 for the parts outside the CDR3, the full variable domain is KAGVTQTPRYLIKTRGQQVTLSCSPISGHRSVSWYQQTPGQGLQFLFEYFSETQRNKGNFPGRFSGRQFSNSRSEMNVSTLELGDSALYLCASSLARGNTEAFFGQGTRLTVV.

The chain links TRBV4-3 to TRBJ2-3; a weak D match, TRBD2 (5 bases). The V and J ends lost 4 bases and 6 bases respectively, with 20 bases between them. This CDR3 contains 16 residues. The germline CDR1 and CDR2 sequences are LGHNA and YSLEER. The CDR3 is CASSRRAGRREDTQYF. Written as DNA, the CDR3 is TGCGCCAGCAGCCGAAGGGCGGGCCGCCGCGAGGATACGCAGTATTTT.

The chain uses TRBV15 and TRBJ1-2; D not resolved. Germline CDR1 is LNHNV and CDR2 is YYDKDF (reference sequence). The CDR3 covers 13 residues. Trimming cost V 1 base and J 8 bases, with 11 bases left between them. CDR3 region: CATSRGASGGYTF. CDR3 sequence (DNA): TGTGCCACCAGCAGAGGGGCGTCTGGCGGCTACACCTTC.

The chain carries TRBV4-3 and TRBJ2-3, with a possible D match to TRBD2 (6 bases). Deletions cut 0 bases from V and 1 base from J, with 17 bases between. Germline-derived CDR1 and CDR2 are LGHNA and YSLEER. This CDR3 has 18 amino acids. CDR3 amino acids: CASSQDPGLISGTDTQYF. In DNA, the CDR3 is TGCGCCAGCAGCCAAGATCCGGGACTCATAAGTGGCACAGATACGCAGTATTTT.

This sequence joins TRBV27 and TRBJ1-2; possibly TRBD1 for D (6 bases). The CDR3 length is 14 residues. From germline, CDR1 is MNHEY and CDR2 SMNVEV (reference sequence). Trimming cost V 5 bases and J 2 bases, with 12 bases left between them. CDR3 in amino acids: CASSPLGQNYGYTF. DNA for the CDR3: TGTGCCAGCAGTCCCCTCGGACAGAACTATGGCTACACCTTC.

The chain combines TRBV2 with TRBJ1-3, with unresolved D. The CDR3 runs 13 residues. The germline V gene encodes CDR1 SNHLY and CDR2 FYNNEI. V was clipped by 0 bases and J by 4 bases, with 4 bases between them. The CDR3 DNA reads TGTGCCAGCAGTGAAGCCAGAGGAAACACCATATATTTT. Amino acid sequence: CASSEARGNTIYF.